A single T cell receptor beta chain is shown here with its context. What it binds is not known. With the Oncomine TCR Beta short-read assay, DNA from cultured CD4+ T cells was sequenced. Genomic DNA was taken out of cultured CD4+ T cells by extraction. MiXCR was run by TCRdb on the PCR reads, yielding one entry per CDR3 protein. The sample has roughly 20,000 distinct CDR3 sequences, 45% to 50% seen once; the top ten hold 4%. The data were obtained in a study of vaccination and CD4 T cells after COVID-19. Background on the study: Post-vaccine specimens were obtained a median 72 days after dose two (range 14 to 241).

General observations from the study: Looking at convalescent patients, a median about 90% of reactive clones were present only post-vaccination.

Specified treatment: approximately 10-day PBMC culture with coronavirus spike peptide pools or control peptides (ViraFEST assay). CDR3 length: 16 residues. V trimming: 5 bases; J trimming: 1 base; junction bases outside the gene matches: 8. Germline CDR1 is LNHDA and CDR2 is SQIVND (reference sequence). Sequenced material: CD4+ T cells from blood, cultured in vitro, taken before SARS-CoV-2 vaccination. The gene calls are TRBV19 and TRBJ1-5; 7 bases fit TRBD1. The source is a human donor who had recovered from COVID-19. This CDR3 is CASSLVRGRSNQPQHF. As DNA, the CDR3 is TGTGCCAGTAGTCTAGTCAGGGGGAGGAGCAATCAGCCCCAGCATTTT.